Listed below are T cell receptor beta chains from one sample, sequenced in a study of T cells after yellow fever vaccination. TCRdb used MiXCR to reprocess the 5' RACE reads, holding one entry per CDR3 protein. The repertoire holds some 350,000 distinct CDR3 sequences, approximately 4% seen once, with 20% to 30% in the top ten. This specimen was PBMCs, taken 5 days after the yellow fever booster vaccination. The source is a man aged 18 to 35 who received the YFV17D yellow fever vaccine. Both conserved end residues are trimmed from each CDR3. Only some rows state a clone size, as once, few, many or a class for expanded clones.

abundance: .; v_gene: TRBV7-2; CDR3aa: ASSLVGLGPGGTQY
abundance: few; v_gene: TRBV28; CDR3aa: ASGNIANTGELF
abundance: few; v_gene: TRBV4-3; CDR3aa: ASSQAALAKNIQY
abundance: few; v_gene: TRBV18; CDR3aa: ASSPPAGMAAEAF
abundance: .; v_gene: TRBV27; CDR3aa: ASRSRQGNQPQH
abundance: many; v_gene: TRBV5-1; CDR3aa: ATAPGSSETQY
abundance: many; v_gene: TRBV7-3; CDR3aa: ASSLMGQGGDEQF
abundance: few; v_gene: TRBV7-6; CDR3aa: ASSLAEGGVDEQF
abundance: few; v_gene: TRBV2; CDR3aa: ASRRLAGVETQY
abundance: many; v_gene: TRBV4-1; CDR3aa: ASSQVDLGLADNEQF
abundance: .; v_gene: TRBV20-1; CDR3aa: SARGRDPGLQRGQETQY
abundance: many; v_gene: TRBV4-3; CDR3aa: ASSQDRGFYEQY
abundance: .; v_gene: TRBV27; CDR3aa: ASSPYGTGNNQPQH
abundance: many; v_gene: TRBV6-5; CDR3aa: ASSYSGRSGNTIY
abundance: .; v_gene: TRBV25-1; CDR3aa: ASRGQGEETQY
abundance: .; v_gene: TRBV7-9; CDR3aa: ASSFGEGQPQH
abundance: .; v_gene: TRBV7-9; CDR3aa: ASSPNFQGRNTEAF
abundance: few; v_gene: TRBV5-6; CDR3aa: ASSGLRSGANVLT
abundance: many; v_gene: TRBV7-9; CDR3aa: ASSLTGTGFDYGYT
abundance: few; v_gene: TRBV5-1; CDR3aa: ASSSDFQSPLH
abundance: few; v_gene: TRBV5-1; CDR3aa: ASSLQPEETQY
abundance: few; v_gene: TRBV7-2; CDR3aa: ASSPSRFNEQY
abundance: few; v_gene: TRBV3-1; CDR3aa: ASSQDLVRGNEQF
abundance: many; v_gene: TRBV4-3; CDR3aa: ASSQDPRGTSSYNEQF
abundance: many; v_gene: TRBV21-1; CDR3aa: ASSRRAPGNRTSTDTQY
abundance: .; v_gene: TRBV6-2/TRBV6-3; CDR3aa: ASSLSEIGELF
abundance: many; v_gene: TRBV16; CDR3aa: ASSQSEVLLNQPQH
abundance: .; v_gene: TRBV15; CDR3aa: ATSHRQGDYGYT
abundance: .; v_gene: TRBV15; CDR3aa: ATSLGAAAFGYT
abundance: many; v_gene: TRBV7-2; CDR3aa: ASSLGHTNSNQPQH
abundance: many; v_gene: TRBV2; CDR3aa: ASSDLGNIQY
abundance: .; v_gene: TRBV3-1; CDR3aa: ASSQGGLVVKTQY
abundance: many; v_gene: TRBV4-3; CDR3aa: ASSQGLAGGKIGYEQY
abundance: .; v_gene: TRBV7-2; CDR3aa: ASSNRVRDTEAF
abundance: many; v_gene: TRBV6-1; CDR3aa: ATTRRDRGYGYT
abundance: .; v_gene: TRBV12-3/TRBV12-4; CDR3aa: ASTPTTGPQF
abundance: .; v_gene: TRBV12-3/TRBV12-4; CDR3aa: ASSPPVQLTGELF
abundance: few; v_gene: TRBV5-1; CDR3aa: ASSLVWGSDYEQY
abundance: .; v_gene: TRBV7-3; CDR3aa: ASSPLGPYNEQF
abundance: .; v_gene: TRBV18; CDR3aa: ASSPLDLRAGELF
abundance: .; v_gene: TRBV12-3/TRBV12-4; CDR3aa: ASSTTGGNYEQY